These 30 T cell receptor beta chains were all obtained from the same sample, sequenced in a study of shared clonotypes between healthy human individuals. Sequencing used immunoSEQ multiplex PCR; TCRdb keeps in-frame clones, though not all of them. Of about 2.1 million clones in the sample, 85% to 95% were seen once. The naive CD8 population came from CD45RO-negative cells selected for CCR7, without terminally differentiated effector memory CD45RA+ cells. The sequencing input was naive CD8+ T cells from PBMCs. These receptors all come from a man between 18 and 35 years old in good health. Some clones in this sample may be carry-over from other donors' samples.

The gene calls are TRBV11-2 and TRBJ2-3; D gene unclear. V lost 0 bases to trimming and J lost 7 bases, with 5 bases between them. Germline CDR1 reads SGHAT; CDR2 reads FQNNGV. This CDR3 region has 12 residues. The CDR3 loop reads CASSLEVNTQYF. CDR3 in DNA: TGTGCCAGCAGCTTAGAGGTGAATACGCAGTATTTT.

This chain connects TRBV29-1 to TRBJ2-7, with D maybe TRBD2 (7 bases). Trimming stripped 4 bases from V and 2 bases from J, with 18 bases between. The CDR3 covers 15 residues. CDR1 and CDR2 (germline): SQVTM, ANQGSEA. CDR3 DNA: TGCAGCGTTGCACCCCGGACAGCGGGGACCTACGAGCAGTACTTC. Amino acid sequence: CSVAPRTAGTYEQYF.

The V and J genes are TRBV6-1 and TRBJ2-1; no clear D gene. The germline gives CDR1 MNHNS, CDR2 SASEGT. Trimming cost V 4 bases and J 2 bases, with 6 bases left between them. CDR3 length: 13 amino acids. The CDR3 is CASSGGTYNEQFF. CDR3 in DNA: TGTGCCAGCAGTGGAGGTACCTACAATGAGCAGTTCTTC.

This clone was observed once. The rearrangement uses TRBV7-9 and TRBJ2-7, with 11 bases that match TRBD2. The CDR3 extends over 15 amino acids. V was pared by 2 bases and J by 2 bases, with 2 bases of the junction left unmatched. Germline V gene sequence: CDR1 SEHNR, CDR2 FQNEAQ (reference sequence). Here the CDR3 reads CASSLLAGGPYEQYF. As DNA, the CDR3 is TGTGCCAGCAGCTTATTAGCGGGAGGGCCCTACGAGCAGTACTTC.

The chain has TRBV5-5 and TRBJ2-7, with 8 bases lining up with TRBD2. Trimming at V came to 6 bases and at J to 4 bases, leaving 9 bases not matched to a gene. CDR3 size: 14 residues. The germline gives CDR1 SGHKS, CDR2 YYEKEE (reference sequence). CDR3 loop: CASNVGRAAYEQYF. Here the CDR3 DNA reads TGTGCCAGCAACGTCGGGAGGGCCGCATACGAGCAGTACTTC.

This sequence joins TRBV28 and TRBJ2-7; 7 bases are a match to TRBD1. V lost 1 base and J lost 6; bases outside the gene matches: 3. Germline V gene data show CDR1 as MDHEN and CDR2 as SYDVKM. CDR3 length: 13 residues. The CDR3 loop is CASSLSGQSEQYF. The CDR3 DNA is TGTGCCAGCAGTTTATCGGGACAGAGCGAGCAGTACTTC.

As for this clone: Additional DNA sequences in this sample encode the identical CDR3. The chain carries TRBV27 and TRBJ1-1; no reliable D call. The CDR3 extends over 14 amino acids. Germline V CDR1 and CDR2: MNHEY, SMNVEV (reference sequence). Trimming pared 2 bases from V and 0 bases from J, leaving 7 bases between. The CDR3 nucleotides are TGTGCCAGCAGTTTACTAGGTATGAACACTGAAGCTTTCTTT. The encoded protein is CASSLLGMNTEAFF.

The chain has TRBV6-1 and TRBJ2-7; 11 bases map to TRBD2. Germline V lookup: CDR1 MNHNS, CDR2 SASEGT. This CDR3 comprises 15 residues. V was pared by 3 bases and J by 3 bases, with 4 bases of the junction left unmatched. The CDR3 region is CASSEGLAEDYEQYF. CDR3 bases: TGTGCCAGCAGTGAGGGACTAGCGGAGGACTACGAGCAGTACTTC.

This chain joins TRBV1 and TRBJ2-7; the table's D call of TRBD1 was not tested on the DNA. TRBV1 is classified as a pseudogene. The CDR3 spans 17 residues. CDR3 loop: CTSSQDRQGANGYEQYF. The CDR3 DNA reads TGCACCAGCAGCCAAGATCGACAGGGGGCTAACGGCTACGAGCAGTACTTC.

The rearrangement links TRBV7-8 to TRBJ2-3, with a weak D call TRBD2 (7 bases). Germline lookup yields CDR1 SGHVS and CDR2 FQNEAQ. The CDR3 runs 16 residues. V gave up 5 bases and J gave up 5 bases, with 20 bases separating them. The CDR3 DNA reads as TGTGCCAGCAGCCCGAAGATCGGGGGGCGAAGAGATACGCAGTATTTT. As protein: CASSPKIGGRRDTQYF.

This clone was observed once. The chain combines TRBV28 with TRBJ2-5; D ambiguous. Germline CDR1 reads MDHEN; CDR2 reads SYDVKM. V shed 2 bases and J shed 7 bases, with 20 bases lying between them. The CDR3 length is 16 residues. The chain's CDR3 is CASSLESGGIGGTQYF. CDR3 DNA: TGTGCCAGCAGTTTAGAGTCTGGTGGAATTGGTGGGACCCAGTACTTC.

For this clone: This sample also contains other DNA sequences that code for the same CDR3. The genes are TRBV7-9 and TRBJ2-3, with D possibly matching TRBD1 (5 bases). The CDR3 is 15 residues long. Germline V gene lookup returns CDR1 SEHNR and CDR2 FQNEAQ (reference sequence). The V end was cut by 0 bases, the J end by 1 base, with 8 bases between. The CDR3 reads CASSLAVRGTDTQYF. In DNA form, the CDR3 reads TGTGCCAGCAGCTTAGCCGTCAGGGGCACAGATACGCAGTATTTT.

This chain connects TRBV11-2 to TRBJ2-1; D might be TRBD1 (5 bases). V was trimmed by 5 bases and J by 3 bases, leaving 17 bases between them. CDR1 is SGHAT, CDR2 FQNNGV, per germline. The CDR3 loop spans 16 amino acids. Here the CDR3 DNA reads TGTGCCAGCAGCACCAACCCGGACATCTACTACAATGAGCAGTTCTTC. This codes for CASSTNPDIYYNEQFF.

This clone was seen a single time. The chain is built from TRBV27 and TRBJ1-2; D perhaps matches TRBD1 (5 bases). CDR1 MNHEY and CDR2 SMNVEV come from the germline V gene (reference sequence). Between the trimmed V and J ends, which lost 5 bases and 0 bases, there was a span of 13 bases. The CDR3 spans 15 residues. CDR3 bases: TGTGCCAGCAGTCCACTTATGGGGGCTAACTATGGCTACACCTTC. Translation: CASSPLMGANYGYTF.

This chain uses TRBV7-3 with TRBJ2-6; 8 bases match TRBD1. CDR3 length: 17 residues. Losses at the gene ends were 2 bases for V and 0 bases for J; bases not matched to a gene: 3. Per the germline V gene, CDR1 is SGHTA and CDR2 is FQGTGA. The CDR3 region is CASSLGTGPSGANVLTF. CDR3 sequence (DNA): TGTGCCAGCAGCTTAGGGACAGGCCCCTCTGGGGCCAACGTCCTGACTTTC.

A note on this clone: One end of the junction varies from germline; a read error may be responsible. At the DNA level, this CDR3 is encoded by other sequences in the same sample as well. CDR3 sequence (DNA): TGTGCCAGCAGCGTAGGTAGAGGGTCTAACACTGAGGCTTTCTTT. As protein: CASSVGRGSNTEAFF. This rearrangement joins TRBV9 to TRBJ1-1; D gene unclear. The CDR3 totals 15 residues. Looked up from germline, CDR1 is SGDLS and CDR2 is YYNGEE.

V usage is TRBV27 and J usage is TRBJ2-7, with D maybe TRBD2 (6 bases). V was pared by 8 bases and J by 3 bases, with 8 bases between. This CDR3 has 11 amino acids. CDR1 MNHEY and CDR2 SMNVEV come from the germline V gene (reference sequence). The CDR3 DNA reads as TGTGCCAGCTGGGGAGGCTACGAGCAGTACTTC. It codes for CASWGGYEQYF.

The gene calls are TRBV28 and TRBJ2-7; 7 nucleotides match TRBD2. The CDR3 length is 15 residues. Losses at the gene ends were 5 bases for V and 5 bases for J; bases not matched to a gene: 12. In germline, CDR1 is MDHEN, CDR2 SYDVKM. CDR3 protein: CASSLPREVPDEQYF. For the CDR3, the DNA is TGTGCCAGCAGTCTGCCCCGGGAGGTGCCGGACGAGCAGTACTTC.

The gene calls are TRBV9 and TRBJ1-5, with D perhaps matching TRBD1 (6 bases). Germline values: CDR1 SGDLS, CDR2 YYNGEE. This CDR3 has 15 residues. The germline V and J ends were trimmed by 3 bases and 3 bases, with 13 bases remaining between them. As DNA, the CDR3 is TGTGCCAGCAGCGCCTCAGGGGCGCCCAATCAGCCCCAGCATTTT. Protein: CASSASGAPNQPQHF.

V gene TRBV21-1 combines with J gene TRBJ2-7; the table's D call, TRBD2, was not checked against the DNA. TRBV21-1 is designated a pseudogene. The CDR3 is 16 residues long. The CDR3 bases are TGTGCCAGCAGCAAGGTCCGACTAGCGGGGGCCTACGAGCAGTACTTC. Protein sequence: CASSKVRLAGAYEQYF.

The chain combines TRBV11-2 with TRBJ2-7, with 9 bases fitting TRBD1. The CDR3 covers 14 residues. CDR1 is SGHAT, CDR2 FQNNGV, per germline. The junction had 8 bases not matched to a gene; V was cut back by 5 bases and J by 6 bases. CDR3 sequence reads: CASSPGTGRIEQYF. In DNA, the CDR3 is TGTGCCAGCAGCCCCGGGACAGGGCGAATCGAGCAGTACTTC.

The rearrangement uses TRBV7-8 and TRBJ2-3; no clear D. V dropped 2 bases and J dropped 2 bases, with 11 bases sitting between them. Germline loops: CDR1 SGHVS, CDR2 FQNEAQ. This CDR3 is built from 15 residues. As DNA, the CDR3 is TGTGCCAGCAGCTTATTCGTCAGAATCACAGATACGCAGTATTTT. Its translation is CASSLFVRITDTQYF.

The chain uses TRBV27 and TRBJ2-3; 9 nucleotides line up with TRBD2. Germline V lookup: CDR1 MNHEY, CDR2 SMNVEV (reference sequence). The CDR3 runs 17 residues. V lost 4 bases, J lost 4 bases, and 12 bases stayed unmatched. CDR3 DNA: TGTGCCAGCAGTTCTAGCGGGAATCCTACTTCAGCAGATACGCAGTATTTT. This translates into CASSSSGNPTSADTQYF.

Notes on this clone: Other DNA sequences within the sample encode an identical CDR3. V is TRBV27 and J is TRBJ2-1; D unclear. Germline V gives CDR1 MNHEY, CDR2 SMNVEV (reference sequence). V was cut by 7 bases and J by 4 bases, with 5 bases left in between. The CDR3 extends over 11 amino acids. The CDR3 is CASIKYNEQFF. The CDR3 nucleotides read TGTGCCAGCATAAAATACAATGAGCAGTTCTTC.

The rearrangement joins TRBV7-9 to TRBJ2-7; TRBD2 is a possible D gene (7 bases). V gave up 5 bases and J gave up 5 bases, with 10 bases separating them. CDR1 SEHNR and CDR2 FQNEAQ come from the germline V gene (reference sequence). CDR3 length: 12 amino acids. CDR3 residues: CASSGGAHEQYF. For the CDR3, the DNA is TGTGCCAGCAGCGGGGGGGCCCACGAGCAGTACTTC.

V usage is TRBV27 and J usage is TRBJ2-3; D unresolved. V lost 4 bases, J lost 0 bases, and 17 bases lay in between. The CDR3 loop spans 17 amino acids. Per germline, CDR1 MNHEY and CDR2 SMNVEV (reference sequence). CDR3 nucleotide sequence: TGTGCCAGCAGTTCCCGTCAAACTTACCTTAGCACAGATACGCAGTATTTT. Translated: CASSSRQTYLSTDTQYF.

The chain is built from TRBV7-9 and TRBJ2-7; D remains unclear. The CDR3 covers 14 residues. Trimming left V 6 bases short and J 2 bases short, with 14 bases between. Germline loops: CDR1 SEHNR, CDR2 FQNEAQ (reference sequence). The CDR3 loop is CASSPPWQAYEQYF. CDR3 DNA: TGTGCCAGCAGTCCCCCGTGGCAGGCCTACGAGCAGTACTTC.

The V call is TRBV9, the J call TRBJ2-2; D is tentatively TRBD1 or TRBD2 (5 bases each). The germline gives CDR1 SGDLS, CDR2 YYNGEE. V was pared by 2 bases and J by 3 bases, with 14 bases between. The CDR3 sequence is 16 residues long. This CDR3 is CASSVIGTQDTGELFF. The CDR3 DNA follows: TGTGCCAGCAGCGTCATAGGGACCCAAGACACCGGGGAGCTGTTTTTT.

The table lists this clone with a few counts. The chain couples TRBV28 to TRBJ1-3; the match to TRBD1 covers 10 bases. Per germline, CDR1 MDHEN and CDR2 SYDVKM. This CDR3 spans 13 amino acids. V shed 8 bases and J 4 bases; nucleotides not matched to a gene: 2. This CDR3 is CASWGQGGNTIYF. CDR3 sequence (DNA): TGTGCCAGCTGGGGACAGGGGGGAAACACCATATATTTT.

J is TRBJ2-7 and V is TRBV9; TRBD2 matches 9 bases. J gave up 0 bases and V 0 bases, and 4 bases lay outside the gene matches. CDR1 is SGDLS and CDR2 is YYNGEE in the germline V gene. This CDR3 contains 16 residues. CDR3 in amino acids: CASSVGGRATSYEQYF. For the CDR3, the DNA is TGTGCCAGCAGCGTAGGCGGGAGGGCCACCTCCTACGAGCAGTACTTC.